The 8 T cell receptor beta chains presented below share a single source sample, sequenced in a study of beta chain features in type 1 diabetes. The investigators reverse transcribed all of the isolated RNA, so they sequenced expressed TCRB transcripts. Sequenced by immunoSEQ multiplex PCR; TCRdb stores in-frame clones only, minus some. The table has around 150,000 clones, under 9.5% seen once. Source material: central memory CD4+ T cells from blood. The receptors were gathered from a man aged 18 to 30 in good health.

This clone was found many times. The chain recombines TRBV5-1 with TRBJ2-6; D gene ambiguous. CDR1 and CDR2 (germline): SGHRS, YFSETQ. Trimming cost V 0 bases and J 0 bases, with 16 bases left between them. The CDR3 loop spans 19 amino acids. The CDR3 DNA reads as TGCGCCAGCAGCTTGGCGTCGTTGGGCTTAAGCTCTGGGGCCAACGTCCTGACTTTC. It specifies CASSLASLGLSSGANVLTF. Full variable domain (remainder filled in from reference TRBV5-1 and TRBJ2-6): KAGVTQTPRYLIKTRGQQVTLSCSPISGHRSVSWYQQTPGQGLQFLFEYFSETQRNKGNFPGRFSGRQFSNSRSEMNVSTLELGDSALYLCASSLASLGLSSGANVLTFGAGSRLTVL.

This clone was found many times. The CDR3 is CASSSASSYNEQFF. CDR3 sequence (DNA): TGTGCCAGCAGCTCGGCTAGCTCCTACAATGAGCAGTTCTTC. The V and J genes are TRBV5-4 and TRBJ2-1; D is unresolved. Germline assignment: CDR1 SGHNT and CDR2 YYREEE (reference sequence). This CDR3 spans 14 amino acids. V was pared by 3 bases and J by 0 bases, with 7 bases between.

This clone has just a few counts. The chain employs TRBV5-1 and TRBJ1-2; D not resolved. The CDR3 consists of 14 residues. V was pared by 0 bases and J by 4 bases, with 10 bases between. CDR1 and CDR2 (germline): SGHRS, YFSETQ. The CDR3 sequence is CASSLDRPGYGYTF. The CDR3 DNA follows: TGCGCCAGCAGCTTGGATCGGCCGGGCTATGGCTACACCTTC.

The CDR3: CASSVREGRAAGGRNEQFF. CDR3 bases: TGTGCCAGCAGCGTACGGGAAGGGCGGGCAGCGGGAGGGCGCAATGAGCAGTTCTTC. V and J are TRBV9 and TRBJ2-1; TRBD2 aligns across 10 bases. The CDR3 runs 19 residues. Germline V lookup: CDR1 SGDLS, CDR2 YYNGEE. The V gene end was trimmed by 1 base and the J gene end by 6 bases; junction bases not matched to a gene: 16.

The rearrangement uses TRBV7-2 and TRBJ2-1, with a possible D match to TRBD1 (5 bases). V was pared by 1 base and J by 0 bases, with 7 bases between. The CDR3 has 15 amino acids. Germline assignment: CDR1 SGHTA and CDR2 FQGNSA. The CDR3 nucleotides read TGTGCCAGCAGCTTAGGACAGTTCTCCTACAATGAGCAGTTCTTC. Its protein product is CASSLGQFSYNEQFF. The full variable domain, rest sourced from reference TRBV7-2 and TRBJ2-1, is GAGVSQSPSNKVTEKGKDVELRCDPISGHTALYWYRQSLGQGLEFLIYFQGNSAPDKSGLPSDRFSAERTGGSVSTLTIQRTQQEDSAVYLCASSLGQFSYNEQFFGPGTRLTVL.

The chain links TRBV28 to TRBJ2-1, with a weak D call TRBD2 (6 bases). CDR3 length equals 15 residues. V lost 7 bases, J lost 6 bases, and 19 bases lay in between. Germline V lookup: CDR1 MDHEN, CDR2 SYDVKM. CDR3 nucleotides: TGTGCCAGCACCTTATTTTGGGGGGTACGCAATGAGCAGTTCTTC. Translated: CASTLFWGVRNEQFF. Based on the CDR3 plus reference TRBV28 and TRBJ2-1, the full variable domain is DVKVTQSSRYLVKRTGEKVFLECVQDMDHENMFWYRQDPGLGLRLIYFSYDVKMKEKGDIPEGYSVSREKKERFSLILESASTNQTSMYLCASTLFWGVRNEQFFGPGTRLTVL.

The gene calls are TRBV28 and TRBJ1-3; D ambiguous. V was trimmed by 2 bases and J by 0 bases, leaving 11 bases between them. The CDR3 is 16 amino acids. Germline CDR1 is MDHEN and CDR2 is SYDVKM. The CDR3: CASSLPLQFSGNTIYF. In nucleotides, the CDR3 is TGTGCCAGCAGTTTACCGTTGCAGTTCTCTGGAAACACCATATATTTT. The variable domain in full, completed from reference TRBV28 and TRBJ1-3, reads DVKVTQSSRYLVKRTGEKVFLECVQDMDHENMFWYRQDPGLGLRLIYFSYDVKMKEKGDIPEGYSVSREKKERFSLILESASTNQTSMYLCASSLPLQFSGNTIYFGEGSWLTVV.

The chain recombines TRBV30 with TRBJ1-5, with TRBD1 identical over 10 bases. CDR3 size: 14 residues. The junction had 4 bases not matched to a gene; V was cut back by 2 bases and J by 6 bases. The germline gives CDR1 GTSNPN, CDR2 SVGIG (reference sequence). CDR3 nucleotides: TGTGCCTGGAGTTTGGGACAGGGGATTCAGCCCCAGCATTTT. Translating gives CAWSLGQGIQPQHF.